This T cell receptor beta chain comes out of a study of T cells in Graves' hyperthyroidism and ophthalmopathy. Study observations and caveats: Researchers found most expanded thyroid clonotypes above 0.001 in blood as well.

TCR beta CDR3 regions were amplified from RNA. The HTBI primer set drove a first-round RT-PCR of the TCR CDR3. TCRdb re-called the multiplex PCR reads through MiXCR, storing one row per CDR3 protein. Of a few hundred thousand distinct CDR3 sequences in the sample, around 45% were seen once. An absence of ophthalmopathy progression within 18 months meant stable Graves' hyperthyroidism. Hyperthyroidism was newly diagnosed in patients aged 18 to 65 (duration under 2 months). On the basis of clinical symptoms, serum thyroxine and TRAb, thyroid ultrasound and orbital computed tomography, diagnoses were made. This clonotype was observed at least ten times. Its specificity is not known. The CDR3 runs to 17 residues. Germline V CDR1 and CDR2: SGHRS, YFSETQ. Trimming took 0 bases from V and 0 from J; bases not matched to a gene: 6.

This sequence originates from a woman under 30 with Graves' hyperthyroidism. The chain employs TRBV5-1 and TRBJ2-7; TRBD2 aligns across 10 bases. Sequencing was done on a sample of peripheral blood or thyroid tissue (not recorded which). The CDR3 region has the DNA TGCGCCAGCAGCTTGGCCACTAGCGGGGCTAGCTCCTACGAGCAGTACTTC. This codes for CASSLATSGASSYEQYF.